The clone carrying this T cell receptor (beta chain) was seen only once. Additional DNA sequences in this sample encode the identical CDR3. V lost 2 bases and J lost 0, with 7 bases in between. The CDR3 extends over 14 amino acids. CDR1 MNHEY and CDR2 SVGAGI come from the germline V gene. The sample comes from a study of shared clonotypes between healthy human individuals. Using immunoSEQ multiplex PCR, the repertoire was profiled, and TCRdb retains in-frame clones only, with some absent. In the table there are more than 2 million clones, under 97% of which are singletons. The sequenced material came from naive CD4+ T cells sorted from blood. Subset described: CD45RA+ positively selected. The V call is TRBV6-5, the J call TRBJ1-2; TRBD1 might be the D (5 bases). The sequence came from a man between 18 and 35 years old in good health. As DNA, the CDR3 is TGTGCCAGCAGTTACAGGGGAGCTAACTATGGCTACACCTTC. Protein product: CASSYRGANYGYTF.